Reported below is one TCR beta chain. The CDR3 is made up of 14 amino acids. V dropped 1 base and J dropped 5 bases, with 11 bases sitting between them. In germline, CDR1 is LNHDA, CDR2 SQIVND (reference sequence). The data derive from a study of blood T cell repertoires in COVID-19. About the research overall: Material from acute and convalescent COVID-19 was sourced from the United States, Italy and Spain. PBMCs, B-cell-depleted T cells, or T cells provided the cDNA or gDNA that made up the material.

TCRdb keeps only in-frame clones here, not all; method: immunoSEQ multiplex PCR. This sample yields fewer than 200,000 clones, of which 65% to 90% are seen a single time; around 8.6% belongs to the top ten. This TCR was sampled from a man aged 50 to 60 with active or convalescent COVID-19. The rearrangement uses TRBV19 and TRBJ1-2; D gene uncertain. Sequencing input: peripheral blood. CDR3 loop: CASSIGEGWYGYTF. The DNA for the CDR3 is TGTGCCAGTAGTATAGGGGAGGGATGGTATGGCTACACCTTC.